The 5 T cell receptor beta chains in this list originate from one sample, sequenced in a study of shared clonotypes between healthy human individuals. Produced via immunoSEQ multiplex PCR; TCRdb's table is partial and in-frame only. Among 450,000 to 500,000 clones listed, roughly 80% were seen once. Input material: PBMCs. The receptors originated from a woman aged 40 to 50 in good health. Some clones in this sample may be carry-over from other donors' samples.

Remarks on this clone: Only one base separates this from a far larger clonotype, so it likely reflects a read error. The CDR3 is CASSQVGAGASGTGGLFF. The CDR3 DNA is TGTGCCAGCAGCCAAGTCGGGGCGGGAGCTTCGGGCACCGGGGGGCTGTTTTTT. V is TRBV4-2 and J is TRBJ2-2; 7 nucleotides agree with TRBD2. The CDR3 is 18 amino acids. Germline V CDR1 and CDR2: LGHNA, YNFKEQ.

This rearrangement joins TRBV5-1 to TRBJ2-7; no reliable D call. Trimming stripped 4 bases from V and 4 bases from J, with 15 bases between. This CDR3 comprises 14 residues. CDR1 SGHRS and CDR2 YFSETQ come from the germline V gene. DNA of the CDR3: TGCGCCAGCAGCCCCCGGGCCCTCGGATACGAGCAGTACTTC. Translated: CASSPRALGYEQYF. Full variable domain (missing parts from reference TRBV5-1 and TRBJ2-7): KAGVTQTPRYLIKTRGQQVTLSCSPISGHRSVSWYQQTPGQGLQFLFEYFSETQRNKGNFPGRFSGRQFSNSRSEMNVSTLELGDSALYLCASSPRALGYEQYFGPGTRLTVT.

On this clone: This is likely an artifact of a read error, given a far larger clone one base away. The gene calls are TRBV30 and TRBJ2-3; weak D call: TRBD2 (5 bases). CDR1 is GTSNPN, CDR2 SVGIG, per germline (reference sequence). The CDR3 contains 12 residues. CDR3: CAWSMGADTRYF. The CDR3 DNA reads TGTGCCTGGAGTATGGGAGCAGATACGCGGTATTTT.

CDR3 amino acids: CSVGAVGETQYF. The CDR3 nucleotides are TGCAGCGTTGGGGCCGTGGGAGAGACCCAGTACTTC. This chain uses TRBV29-1 with TRBJ2-5; D unresolved. This CDR3 has 12 amino acids. Trimming stripped 4 bases from V and 4 bases from J, with 10 bases between. Germline CDR1 is SQVTM and CDR2 is ANQGSEA. Filled out from reference TRBV29-1 and TRBJ2-5, the complete variable domain reads SAVISQKPSRDICQRGTSLTIQCQVDSQVTMMFWYRQQPGQSLTLIATANQGSEATYESGFVIDKFPISRPNLTFSTLTVSNMSPEDSSIYLCSVGAVGETQYFGPGTRLLVL.

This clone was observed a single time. CDR3 loop: CASSLGAWDNEQFF. CDR3 sequence (DNA): TGCGCCAGCAGCTTGGGGGCATGGGACAATGAGCAGTTCTTC. V is TRBV5-1 and J is TRBJ2-1; no clear D gene. V lost 0 bases, J lost 5 bases, and 9 bases lay in between. Germline V gene lookup returns CDR1 SGHRS and CDR2 YFSETQ. The CDR3 consists of 14 residues.